This T cell receptor beta chain was sequenced for a study of blood T cells in healthy people across ages. Whole-study findings and limits: Relative to aged donors, long-lived donors carried more naive CD4+ cells and displayed higher diversity.

The use of a sample-barcoded 5' primer and a J-beta primer mix characterized a second PCR of about 7 to 12 cycles. Tags on each cDNA molecule came from a template-switch adaptor with 12 random nucleotides. Sequencing recovered at least 3 million CDR3-containing paired-end reads from each sample. TCRdb called the 5' RACE reads again in MiXCR, with one record for every CDR3 protein. The data hold about 1.8 million distinct CDR3 sequences, with approximately 50% observed a single time. For this clonotype: Its antigen is not identified.

The CDR3 totals 14 residues. J was trimmed by 13 bases and V by 4 bases; bases with no gene match: 12. The sequencing input was blood. This receptor was taken from a woman aged 40 to 55 in good health. This chain links TRBV12-3 or TRBV12-4 with TRBJ2-4, with 8 positions matching TRBD1. CDR3: CASSSDRENFRQYF. CDR3 nucleotide sequence: TGTGCCAGCAGTTCGGACAGGGAAAACTTTCGGCAGTACTTC.